This is a list of T cell receptor beta chains from one sample in a study of PD-1 blockade in mismatch repair-deficient tumors. Using immunoSEQ multiplex PCR, the repertoire was profiled, and TCRdb retains in-frame clones only, with some absent. The sample consists of 15,000 to 25,000 clones, roughly 87% of them appearing once. The input for sequencing was PBMCs, taken 52 weeks after starting pembrolizumab. These receptors were taken from an adult with mismatch repair-deficient cancer. CDR3s include the opening cysteine and the closing phenylalanine or tryptophan. A D gene is named only where the DNA matches it firmly. Clone size is stated in some rows and not others, as once, few, many or a class when expanded.

TRBJ1-1 | TRBV5-6 | TRBD1 | once | CASSLQGAAPEAFF | TGTGCCAGCAGCTTACAGGGGGCTGCCCCTGAAGCTTTCTTT
TRBJ1-5 | TRBV7-2 | TRBD1 | once | CASSSPGGGNQPQHF | TGTGCCAGCAGCTCACCAGGGGGCGGCAATCAGCCCCAGCATTTT
TRBJ2-7 | TRBV9 | . | . | CASSVVGTTGEQYF | TGTGCCAGCAGCGTAGTGGGCACCACTGGAGAGCAGTACTTC
TRBJ2-1 | TRBV15 | . | . | CATSREGREQFF | TGTGCCACCAGCAGAGAGGGGCGTGAGCAGTTCTTC
TRBJ1-5 | TRBV19 | TRBD1 | . | CASSIVGDRGLRQPQHF | TGTGCCAGTAGTATAGTAGGAGACAGGGGTCTTCGGCAGCCCCAGCATTTT
TRBJ1-4 | TRBV28 | TRBD1 | . | CASTTPGTGGEKLFF | TGTGCCAGCACCACCCCCGGGACAGGTGGGGAAAAACTGTTTTTT
TRBJ1-2 | TRBV5-1 | TRBD1 | . | CASSQGQGAYGYTF | TGCGCCAGCAGCCAGGGACAGGGGGCTTATGGCTACACCTTC
TRBJ2-1 | TRBV5-4 | TRBD2 | . | CASSSGLAGARNEQFF | TGTGCCAGCAGCTCAGGACTAGCGGGAGCCAGAAATGAGCAGTTCTTC
TRBJ1-6 | TRBV2 | TRBD1 | . | CASALPPGQGVNNSPLHF | TGTGCCAGCGCCCTCCCCCCCGGACAGGGGGTGAATAATTCACCCCTCCACTTT
TRBJ2-5 | TRBV11-2 | TRBD2 | once | CASSLSPRLAGGQETQYF | TGTGCCAGCAGCTTGTCCCCCCGGCTAGCGGGAGGGCAAGAGACCCAGTACTTC
TRBJ1-3 | TRBV18 | TRBD1 | once | CASSPRGQIAGNTIYF | TGTGCCAGCTCGCCGAGGGGACAGATTGCCGGAAACACCATATATTTT
TRBJ2-3 | TRBV4-1 | TRBD1 | . | CASSLRGSGQSTDTQYF | TGCGCCAGCAGCCTTCGCGGATCGGGACAGAGCACAGATACGCAGTATTTT
TRBJ2-1 | TRBV4-1 | . | . | CASSQRGLREGGYNEQFF | TGCGCCAGCAGCCAAAGGGGGCTACGGGAGGGGGGATACAATGAGCAGTTCTTC
TRBJ2-7 | TRBV2 | TRBD1 | . | CASRLNRGFDYEQYF | TGTGCCAGCAGGTTAAACAGGGGCTTTGACTACGAGCAGTACTTC
TRBJ2-5 | TRBV28 | TRBD1 | . | CASSPAGTGNSETQYF | TGTGCCAGCAGTCCGGCAGGGACAGGGAATTCAGAGACCCAGTACTTC
TRBJ1-2 | TRBV5-4 | . | . | CASSLGGSTNYGYTF | TGTGCCAGCAGCTTGGGCGGCAGCACTAACTATGGCTACACCTTC
TRBJ1-2 | TRBV19 | . | . | CASSINRDYGYTF | TGTGCCAGTAGTATTAACAGGGATTATGGCTACACCTTC
TRBJ2-7 | TRBV6-5 | TRBD1 | few | CASSLTPGTAYEQYF | TGTGCCAGCAGCCTCACGCCCGGGACAGCCTACGAGCAGTACTTC
TRBJ2-6 | TRBV4-1 | . | once | CASSDRSGANVLTF | TGCGCCAGCAGCGACAGGTCTGGGGCCAACGTCCTGACTTTC
TRBJ2-7 | TRBV28 | . | . | CASSSGAAGEFYEQYF | TGTGCCAGCAGTTCTGGGGCGGCAGGGGAGTTCTACGAGCAGTACTTC
TRBJ1-2 | TRBV19 | TRBD1 | . | CASSSRTGGRRGYTF | TGTGCCAGTAGTAGCCGGACAGGGGGAAGGCGAGGCTACACCTTC
TRBJ1-6 | TRBV6-5 | TRBD1 | . | CASSYGTGTSPLHF | TGTGCCAGCAGTTACGGGACAGGAACTTCACCCCTCCACTTT
TRBJ1-5 | TRBV6-5 | . | . | CASKSLTGGNQPQHF | TGTGCCAGCAAGTCCTTGACGGGTGGCAATCAGCCCCAGCATTTT